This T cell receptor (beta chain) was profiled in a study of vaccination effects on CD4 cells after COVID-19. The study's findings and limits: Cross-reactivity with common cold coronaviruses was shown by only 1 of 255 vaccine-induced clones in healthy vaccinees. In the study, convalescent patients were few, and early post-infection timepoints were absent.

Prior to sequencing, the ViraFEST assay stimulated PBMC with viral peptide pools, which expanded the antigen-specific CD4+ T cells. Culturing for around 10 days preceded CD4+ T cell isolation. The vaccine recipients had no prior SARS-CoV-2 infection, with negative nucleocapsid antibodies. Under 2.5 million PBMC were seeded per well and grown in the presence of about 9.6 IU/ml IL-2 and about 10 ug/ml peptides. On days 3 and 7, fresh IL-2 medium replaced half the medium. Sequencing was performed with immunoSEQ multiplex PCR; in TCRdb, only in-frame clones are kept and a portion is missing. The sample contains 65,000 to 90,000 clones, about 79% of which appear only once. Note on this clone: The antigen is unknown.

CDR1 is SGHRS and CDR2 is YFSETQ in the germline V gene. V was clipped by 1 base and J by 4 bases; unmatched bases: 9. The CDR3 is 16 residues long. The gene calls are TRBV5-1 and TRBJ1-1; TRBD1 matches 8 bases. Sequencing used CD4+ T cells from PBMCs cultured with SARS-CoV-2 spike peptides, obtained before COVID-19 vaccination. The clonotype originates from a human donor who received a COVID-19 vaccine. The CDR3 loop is CASSLIGQGAITEAFF. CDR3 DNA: TGCGCCAGCAGCTTGATAGGGCAGGGGGCAATCACTGAAGCTTTCTTT.